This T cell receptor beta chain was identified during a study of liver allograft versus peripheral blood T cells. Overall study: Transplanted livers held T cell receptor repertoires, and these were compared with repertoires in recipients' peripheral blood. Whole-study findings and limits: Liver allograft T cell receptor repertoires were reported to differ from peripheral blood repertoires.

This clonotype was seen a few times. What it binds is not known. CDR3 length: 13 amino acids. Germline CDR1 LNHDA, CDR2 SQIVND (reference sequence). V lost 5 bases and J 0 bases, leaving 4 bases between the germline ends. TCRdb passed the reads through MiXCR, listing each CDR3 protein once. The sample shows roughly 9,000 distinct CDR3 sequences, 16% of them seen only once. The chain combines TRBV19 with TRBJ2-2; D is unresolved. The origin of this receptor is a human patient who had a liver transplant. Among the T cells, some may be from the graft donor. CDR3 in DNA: TGTGCCAGTAGTGACGCGAACACCGGGGAGCTGTTTTTT. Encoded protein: CASSDANTGELFF.